Shown below are 29 T cell receptor beta chains from a single sample sequenced in a study of shared clonotypes between healthy human individuals. Selected positively for CCR7 and CD45RO-negative, naive CD8 cells excluded terminally differentiated effector memory CD45RA+ cells. Here immunoSEQ multiplex PCR was the method, and the copy in TCRdb shows in-frame clones only, minus some. The sample has hundreds of thousands of clones, approximately 96% seen once. Sequencing was performed on naive CD8+ T cells sorted from blood. The receptor set was obtained from a woman in her twenties or thirties in good health.

The chain combines TRBV14 with TRBJ2-7; D remains ambiguous. The CDR3 covers 14 residues. The V gene's germline CDR1 is SGHDN and CDR2 FVKESK. V lost 0 bases and J lost 2, with 8 bases in between. CDR3 sequence: CASSQDQPAYEQYF. The DNA for the CDR3 is TGTGCCAGCAGCCAAGATCAGCCAGCCTACGAGCAGTACTTC.

This clone was detected only once. The V gene is TRBV7-9, the J gene TRBJ2-7; 9 nucleotides line up with TRBD1. The CDR3 length is 17 residues. The junction had 13 bases not matched to a gene; V was cut back by 1 base and J by 6 bases. Germline V gives CDR1 SEHNR, CDR2 FQNEAQ (reference sequence). This CDR3 is CASSLGVPGTGLGEQYF. The CDR3 nucleotides are TGTGCCAGCAGCTTAGGAGTGCCCGGGACAGGGTTAGGCGAGCAGTACTTC.

The chain recombines TRBV5-8 with TRBJ1-2; unclear D gene. V was shortened by 2 bases and J by 2 bases, with 7 bases between the two germline ends. The CDR3 has 13 residues. Germline V gene lookup returns CDR1 SGHTS and CDR2 YDEGEE. The CDR3 sequence: CASSLQQNYGYTF. CDR3 sequence (DNA): TGTGCCAGCAGCTTACAACAGAACTATGGCTACACCTTC.

J is TRBJ2-7 and V is TRBV27; 7 nucleotides match TRBD2. The germline V gene encodes CDR1 MNHEY and CDR2 SMNVEV (reference sequence). The J segment lost 0 bases and the V segment lost 9 bases, leaving 14 bases of the junction unmatched. There are 16 residues in the CDR3. CDR3 in DNA: TGTGCCAGTACCGCCCACCCCGGGGGGAGCTCCTACGAGCAGTACTTC. Its translation is CASTAHPGGSSYEQYF.

This chain uses TRBV28 with TRBJ1-5; unclear D gene. In germline, CDR1 is MDHEN, CDR2 SYDVKM. Deletions cut 1 base from V and 11 bases from J, with 9 bases between. The CDR3 totals 12 residues. The CDR3 spells CASSLSSTTQHF. DNA for the CDR3: TGTGCCAGCAGTTTATCCTCCACGACCCAGCATTTT.

The chain links TRBV19 to TRBJ2-7, with 9 bases aligning to TRBD2. Germline loops: CDR1 LNHDA, CDR2 SQIVND (reference sequence). Trimming at V came to 5 bases and at J to 5 bases, leaving 13 bases not matched to a gene. The CDR3 runs 16 residues. CDR3 sequence (DNA): TGTGCCAGTAGTTTCGACTTAGCGGGAGTCCCGAACGAGCAGTACTTC. Translating gives CASSFDLAGVPNEQYF.

A remark on this clone: The same CDR3 arises from other DNA sequences in this sample as well. The chain recombines TRBV28 with TRBJ1-3, with no clear D. Trimming removed 3 bases from V and 4 bases from J, with 10 bases in between. Germline lookup yields CDR1 MDHEN and CDR2 SYDVKM. The CDR3 contains 14 residues. CDR3 in DNA: TGTGCCAGCAGTTTCCTGGGGTCAGGAAACACCATATATTTT. Amino acids: CASSFLGSGNTIYF.

The genes are TRBV14 and TRBJ2-7, with D unclear. The V and J ends lost 0 bases and 3 bases respectively, with 12 bases between them. Germline CDR1 is SGHDN and CDR2 is FVKESK. This CDR3 has 15 amino acids. CDR3 DNA: TGTGCCAGCAGCCAAGATAGTTCTTCGTACTACGAGCAGTACTTC. Its protein product is CASSQDSSSYYEQYF.

This rearrangement joins TRBV13 to TRBJ2-7; TRBD1 aligns across 7 bases. This CDR3 contains 13 residues. The V gene's germline CDR1 is PRHDT and CDR2 FYEKMQ (reference sequence). Unmatched junction bases numbered 3, after V lost 4 bases and J lost 3 bases. CDR3 nucleotides: TGTGCCAGCAGCTCGGGACAGAACTACGAGCAGTACTTC. Amino acid sequence: CASSSGQNYEQYF.

This chain links TRBV15 with TRBJ2-7; 9 nucleotides match TRBD2. The CDR3 is 20 amino acids. Per the germline V gene, CDR1 is LNHNV and CDR2 is YYDKDF (reference sequence). V shed 0 bases and J 5 bases; nucleotides not matched to a gene: 20. This chain's CDR3 is CATSRDRGTEESGGFHEQYF. The DNA of the CDR3 is TGTGCCACCAGCAGAGATCGCGGGACAGAGGAGAGCGGGGGGTTCCACGAGCAGTACTTC. The variable domain in full, completed from reference TRBV15 and TRBJ2-7, reads DAMVIQNPRYQVTQFGKPVTLSCSQTLNHNVMYWYQQKSSQAPKLLFHYYDKDFNNEADTPDNFQSRRPNTSFCFLDIRSPGLGDTAMYLCATSRDRGTEESGGFHEQYFGPGTRLTVT.

The J gene is TRBJ2-7, the V gene TRBV19, with D possibly being TRBD1 or TRBD2 (5 bases each). Trimming left V 4 bases short and J 6 bases short, with 19 bases between. The germline CDR1 and CDR2 sequences are LNHDA and SQIVND (reference sequence). CDR3 length: 15 amino acids. For the CDR3, the DNA is TGTGCCAGTAGTAGCCTCCCCGGGGCCTTCCCCGAGCAGTACTTC. It yields the protein CASSSLPGAFPEQYF.

This rearrangement joins TRBV10-3 to TRBJ1-1; a weak D match, TRBD1 (6 bases). The ends were cut back, 0 bases at V and 4 bases at J, with 15 bases in the middle. The CDR3 totals 16 residues. Germline lookup yields CDR1 ENHRY and CDR2 SYGVKD. CDR3 DNA: TGTGCCATCAGTGAGTCGAGGGGGGCCGGGATCACTGAAGCTTTCTTT. Translating it yields CAISESRGAGITEAFF.

The chain carries TRBV11-2 and TRBJ1-2; TRBD1 matches at 7 bases. V dropped 2 bases and J dropped 8; count of bases not matched to a gene: 14. The V gene's germline CDR1 is SGHAT and CDR2 FQNNGV. This CDR3 spans 16 amino acids. The CDR3 protein is CASSLHAGGLSMGYTF. For the CDR3, the DNA is TGTGCCAGCAGCTTACATGCAGGGGGGTTAAGTATGGGCTACACCTTC.

The chain is built from TRBV9 and TRBJ2-7; TRBD1 aligns across 8 bases. There are 15 residues in the CDR3. The junction had 6 bases not matched to a gene; V was cut back by 2 bases and J by 2 bases. Per the germline V gene, CDR1 is SGDLS and CDR2 is YYNGEE. The CDR3 DNA is TGTGCCAGCAGCGTTGGACAGGGTCTTACCTACGAGCAGTACTTC. This gives the protein CASSVGQGLTYEQYF. The whole variable domain, filled in from reference TRBV9 and TRBJ2-7, reads DSGVTQTPKHLITATGQRVTLRCSPRSGDLSVYWYQQSLDQGLQFLIQYYNGEERAKGNILERFSAQQFPDLHSELNLSSLELGDSALYFCASSVGQGLTYEQYFGPGTRLTVT.

The chain employs TRBV19 and TRBJ2-1; 7 bases fit TRBD2. Germline-derived CDR1 and CDR2 are LNHDA and SQIVND (reference sequence). The J segment lost 4 bases and the V segment lost 3 bases, leaving 6 bases of the junction unmatched. The CDR3 has 15 residues. The CDR3 coding sequence is TGTGCCAGTAGTATCGTGGCTAGCGGTTACAATGAGCAGTTCTTC. Amino acids: CASSIVASGYNEQFF.

This chain connects TRBV15 to TRBJ1-5; a weak D match, TRBD1 (6 bases). This CDR3 is 15 amino acids long. Germline V gene data show CDR1 as LNHNV and CDR2 as YYDKDF (reference sequence). V lost 5 bases to trimming and J lost 8 bases, with 19 bases between them. The CDR3 bases are TGTGCCACCAGCCCGATCCGGGAGGGGGATAAGCCCCAGCATTTT. Its translation is CATSPIREGDKPQHF.

This CDR3 is CASSWGTGSYEQYF. The CDR3 nucleotides are TGTGCCAGCAGCTGGGGGACAGGTTCCTACGAGCAGTACTTC. This chain links TRBV5-5 with TRBJ2-7; 8 positions match TRBD1. The CDR3 covers 14 residues. Losses at the gene ends were 3 bases for V and 1 base for J; bases not matched to a gene: 3. The germline CDR1 and CDR2 sequences are SGHKS and YYEKEE (reference sequence).

Notes on this clone: Within the sample, other DNA sequences also encode this same CDR3. The chain joins TRBV27 to TRBJ2-7; TRBD1 matches 7 bases. Germline values: CDR1 MNHEY, CDR2 SMNVEV (reference sequence). The CDR3 is 13 amino acids. The V segment lost 6 bases and the J segment 2 bases; nucleotides outside the gene matches: 4. The CDR3 sequence: CASSNRGPYEQYF. The CDR3 DNA follows: TGTGCCAGCAGCAACAGGGGCCCCTACGAGCAGTACTTC.

This clone showed up just once. V gene TRBV2 combines with J gene TRBJ2-7; TRBD2 matches 11 bases. CDR3 size: 14 residues. The germline gives CDR1 SNHLY, CDR2 FYNNEI. V lost 4 bases and J lost 6; bases outside the gene matches: 5. CDR3 nucleotide sequence: TGTGCCAGCAGTGGACTAGCGGGATGGCGCGAGCAGTACTTC. As protein: CASSGLAGWREQYF.

The V and J genes are TRBV2 and TRBJ2-1; 12 positions agree with TRBD2. The germline gives CDR1 SNHLY, CDR2 FYNNEI. This CDR3 region has 18 residues. The J segment lost 0 bases and the V segment lost 5 bases, leaving 8 bases of the junction unmatched. CDR3 in amino acids: CASSIPLAGGLSYNEQFF. The CDR3 nucleotides read TGTGCCAGCAGTATACCACTAGCGGGAGGCCTCTCCTACAATGAGCAGTTCTTC.

The gene calls are TRBV5-5 and TRBJ1-1; the match to TRBD1 covers 7 bases. Germline V CDR1 and CDR2: SGHKS, YYEKEE (reference sequence). The CDR3 spans 15 residues. The ends lost 2 bases at V and 1 base at J; junction bases unmatched: 5. The CDR3 DNA reads as TGTGCCAGCAGCTTTTCGGCAGGGGGGAACACTGAAGCTTTCTTT. Protein product: CASSFSAGGNTEAFF.

The chain joins TRBV4-1 to TRBJ2-1; TRBD2 is a possible D gene (5 bases). V dropped 2 bases and J dropped 2 bases, with 13 bases sitting between them. This CDR3 region has 16 residues. The germline V gene has CDR1 MGHRA and CDR2 YSYEKL. CDR3 protein: CASSQPDYPAYNEQFF. The CDR3 DNA reads TGCGCCAGCAGCCAACCAGACTACCCCGCCTACAATGAGCAGTTCTTC.

The chain recombines TRBV9 with TRBJ1-2; the match to TRBD1 covers 9 bases. Germline CDR1 is SGDLS and CDR2 is YYNGEE. CDR3 length equals 15 residues. Trimming cost V 2 bases and J 4 bases; bases outside gene matches: 6. CDR3 amino acids: CASSVPGTGRYGYTF. The DNA of the CDR3 is TGTGCCAGCAGCGTTCCCGGGACAGGGCGCTATGGCTACACCTTC.

This CDR3 is CAIRNTGTGNTEAFF. In nucleotides, the CDR3 is TGTGCCATCAGAAACACCGGGACAGGGAACACTGAAGCTTTCTTT. V gene TRBV10-3 combines with J gene TRBJ1-1; 8 nucleotides line up with TRBD1. CDR3 length: 15 residues. V lost 6 bases, J lost 1 base, and 7 bases stayed unmatched. From germline, CDR1 is ENHRY and CDR2 SYGVKD.

The rearrangement uses TRBV10-2 and TRBJ2-5; D is perhaps TRBD2 (5 bases). The CDR3 is 15 residues long. Germline loops: CDR1 WSHSY, CDR2 SAAADI. V gave up 3 bases and J gave up 1 base, with 12 bases separating them. Here the CDR3 reads CASSDLGASQETQYF. The CDR3 coding sequence is TGCGCCAGCAGTGATCTGGGAGCCAGCCAAGAGACCCAGTACTTC.

This chain links TRBV27 with TRBJ1-1; TRBD1 is a possible D gene (5 bases). Between the trimmed V and J ends, which lost 2 bases and 14 bases, there was a span of 18 bases. Germline values: CDR1 MNHEY, CDR2 SMNVEV (reference sequence). CDR3 length: 13 residues. The CDR3, as DNA: TGTGCCAGCAGTTTAGATGGGGCCGGGAGTGAATTCTTT. Protein product: CASSLDGAGSEFF.

The V and J genes are TRBV10-3 and TRBJ2-6; possible D gene TRBD1, 6 bases. Germline-derived CDR1 and CDR2 are ENHRY and SYGVKD. The CDR3 is 14 amino acids. Trimming stripped 10 bases from V and 1 base from J, with 11 bases between. CDR3 sequence (DNA): TGTGCCACCAAAACAGGGTCTGGGGCCAACGTCCTGACTTTC. Its translation: CATKTGSGANVLTF.

The rearrangement links TRBV27 to TRBJ2-1; a weak D match, TRBD2 (5 bases). Per the germline V gene, CDR1 is MNHEY and CDR2 is SMNVEV (reference sequence). V was shortened by 6 bases and J by 4 bases, with 16 bases between the two germline ends. This CDR3 region has 15 residues. CDR3 residues: CASRSGAEGYNEQFF. Here the CDR3 DNA reads TGTGCCAGCAGAAGCGGAGCCGAAGGATACAATGAGCAGTTCTTC.

The chain employs TRBV13 and TRBJ2-1; D possibly corresponds to TRBD2 (5 bases). Per the germline V gene, CDR1 is PRHDT and CDR2 is FYEKMQ (reference sequence). The CDR3 runs 14 residues. V gave up 1 base and J gave up 10 bases, with 14 bases separating them. CDR3 nucleotide sequence: TGTGCCAGCAGCTTAGCTGGACTTCCCAGAGAGCAGTTCTTC. Its protein product is CASSLAGLPREQFF.